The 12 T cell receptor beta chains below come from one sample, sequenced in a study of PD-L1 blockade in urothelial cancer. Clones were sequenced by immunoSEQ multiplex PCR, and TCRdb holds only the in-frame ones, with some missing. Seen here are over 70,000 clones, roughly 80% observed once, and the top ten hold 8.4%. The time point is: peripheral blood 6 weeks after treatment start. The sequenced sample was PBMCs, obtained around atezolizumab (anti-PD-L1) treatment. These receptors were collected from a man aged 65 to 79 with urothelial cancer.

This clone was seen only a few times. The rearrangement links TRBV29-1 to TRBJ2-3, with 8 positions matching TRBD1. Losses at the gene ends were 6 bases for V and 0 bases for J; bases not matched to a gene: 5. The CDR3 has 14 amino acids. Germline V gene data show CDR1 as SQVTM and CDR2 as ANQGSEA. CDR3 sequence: CSVSRTGSTDTQYF. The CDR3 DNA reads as TGCAGCGTCTCCCGGACAGGGAGCACAGATACGCAGTATTTT.

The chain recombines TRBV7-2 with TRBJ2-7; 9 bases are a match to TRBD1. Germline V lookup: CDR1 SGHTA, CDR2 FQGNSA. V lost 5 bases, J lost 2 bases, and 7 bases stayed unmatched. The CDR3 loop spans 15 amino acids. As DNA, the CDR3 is TGTGCCAGCAGCCCTTCGGACAGGGGAGCCTACGAGCAGTACTTC. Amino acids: CASSPSDRGAYEQYF.

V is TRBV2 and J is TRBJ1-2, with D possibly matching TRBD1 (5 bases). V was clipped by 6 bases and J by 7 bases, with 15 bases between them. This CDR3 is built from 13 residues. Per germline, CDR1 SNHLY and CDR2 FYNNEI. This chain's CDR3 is CASSRGRGGGYTF. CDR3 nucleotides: TGTGCCAGCAGCCGGGGACGGGGGGGTGGCTACACCTTC.

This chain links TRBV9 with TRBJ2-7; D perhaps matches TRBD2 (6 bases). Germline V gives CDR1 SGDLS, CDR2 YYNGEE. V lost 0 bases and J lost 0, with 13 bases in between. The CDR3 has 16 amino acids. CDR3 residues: CASSVGGGASSYEQYF. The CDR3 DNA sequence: TGTGCCAGCAGCGTAGGAGGCGGGGCCAGCTCCTACGAGCAGTACTTC.

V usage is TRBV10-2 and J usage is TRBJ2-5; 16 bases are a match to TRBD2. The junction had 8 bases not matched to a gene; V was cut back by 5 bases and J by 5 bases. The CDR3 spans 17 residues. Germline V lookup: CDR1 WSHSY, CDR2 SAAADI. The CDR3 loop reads CASSPGTSGGARETQYF. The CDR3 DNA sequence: TGCGCCAGCAGTCCCGGGACTAGCGGGGGGGCCCGGGAGACCCAGTACTTC.

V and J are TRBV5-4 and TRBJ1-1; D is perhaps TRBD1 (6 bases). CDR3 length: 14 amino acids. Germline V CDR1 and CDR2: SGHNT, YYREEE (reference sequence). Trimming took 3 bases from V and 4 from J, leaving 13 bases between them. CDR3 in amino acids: CASSSGARGTEAFF. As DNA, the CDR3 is TGTGCCAGCAGCTCAGGGGCCCGCGGCACTGAAGCTTTCTTT.

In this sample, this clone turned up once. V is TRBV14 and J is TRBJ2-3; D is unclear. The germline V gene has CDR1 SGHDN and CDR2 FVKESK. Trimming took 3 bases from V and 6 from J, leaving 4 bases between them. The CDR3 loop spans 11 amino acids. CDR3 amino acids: CASSHADTQYF. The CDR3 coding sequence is TGTGCCAGCAGCCACGCGGATACGCAGTATTTT.

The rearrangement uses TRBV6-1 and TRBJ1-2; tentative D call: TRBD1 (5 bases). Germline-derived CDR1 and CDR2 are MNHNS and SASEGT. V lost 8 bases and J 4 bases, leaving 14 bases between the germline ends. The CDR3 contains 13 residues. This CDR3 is CASSPAQGYGYTF. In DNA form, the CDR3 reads TGTGCCAGCTCCCCCGCCCAGGGCTATGGCTACACCTTC.

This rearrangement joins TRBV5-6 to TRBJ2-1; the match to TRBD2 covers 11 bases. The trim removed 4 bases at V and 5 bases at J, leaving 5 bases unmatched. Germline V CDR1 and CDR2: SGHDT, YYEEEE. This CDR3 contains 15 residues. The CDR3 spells CASSLTSGVDNEQFF. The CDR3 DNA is TGTGCCAGCAGCCTGACTAGCGGGGTTGACAATGAGCAGTTCTTC.

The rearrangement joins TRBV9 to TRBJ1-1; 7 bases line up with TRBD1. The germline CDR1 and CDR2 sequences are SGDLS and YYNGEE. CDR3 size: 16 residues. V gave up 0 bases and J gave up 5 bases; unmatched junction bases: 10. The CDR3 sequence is CASSVGAGPGGTEAFF. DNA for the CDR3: TGTGCCAGCAGCGTAGGGGCAGGTCCAGGGGGGACTGAAGCTTTCTTT. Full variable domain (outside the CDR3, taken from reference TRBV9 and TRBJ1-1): DSGVTQTPKHLITATGQRVTLRCSPRSGDLSVYWYQQSLDQGLQFLIQYYNGEERAKGNILERFSAQQFPDLHSELNLSSLELGDSALYFCASSVGAGPGGTEAFFGQGTRLTVV.

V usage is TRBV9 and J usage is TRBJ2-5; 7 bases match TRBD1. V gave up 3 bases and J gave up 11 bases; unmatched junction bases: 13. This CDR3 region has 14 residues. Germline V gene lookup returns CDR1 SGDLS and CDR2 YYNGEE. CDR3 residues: CASSEGAGKGEQYF. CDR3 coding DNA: TGTGCCAGCAGCGAGGGGGCAGGGAAAGGGGAGCAGTACTTC.

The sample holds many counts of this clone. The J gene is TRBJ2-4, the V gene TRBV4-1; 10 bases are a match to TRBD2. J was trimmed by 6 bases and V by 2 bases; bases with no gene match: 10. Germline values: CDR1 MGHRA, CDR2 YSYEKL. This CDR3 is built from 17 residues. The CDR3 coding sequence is TGCGCCAGCAGCCAACGAACTCTAGCGGGAGTTGGAAACATTCAGTACTTC. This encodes CASSQRTLAGVGNIQYF.